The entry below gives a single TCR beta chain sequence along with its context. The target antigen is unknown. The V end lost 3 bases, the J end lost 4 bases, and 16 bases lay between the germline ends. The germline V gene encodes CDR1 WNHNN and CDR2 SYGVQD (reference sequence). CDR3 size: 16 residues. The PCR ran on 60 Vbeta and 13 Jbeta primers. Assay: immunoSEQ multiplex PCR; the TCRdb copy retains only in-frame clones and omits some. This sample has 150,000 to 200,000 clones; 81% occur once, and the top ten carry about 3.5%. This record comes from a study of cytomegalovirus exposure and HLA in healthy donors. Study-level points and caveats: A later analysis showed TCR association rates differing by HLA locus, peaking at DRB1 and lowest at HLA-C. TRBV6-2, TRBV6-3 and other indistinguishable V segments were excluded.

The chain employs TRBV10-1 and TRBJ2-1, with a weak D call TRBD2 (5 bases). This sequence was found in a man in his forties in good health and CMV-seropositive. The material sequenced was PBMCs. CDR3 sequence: CASSEGAGLRYNEQFF. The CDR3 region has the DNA TGCGCCAGCAGTGAAGGCGCCGGACTTCGATACAATGAGCAGTTCTTC.